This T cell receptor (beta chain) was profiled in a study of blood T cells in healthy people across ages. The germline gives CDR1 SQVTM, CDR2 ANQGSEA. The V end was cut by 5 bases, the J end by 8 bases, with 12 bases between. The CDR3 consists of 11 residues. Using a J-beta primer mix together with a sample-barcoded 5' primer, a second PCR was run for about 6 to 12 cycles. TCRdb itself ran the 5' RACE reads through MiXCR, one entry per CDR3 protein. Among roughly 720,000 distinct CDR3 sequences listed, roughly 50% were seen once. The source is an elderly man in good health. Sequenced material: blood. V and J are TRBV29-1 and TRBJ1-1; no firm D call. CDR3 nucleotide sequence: TGCAGCGTTCATCTAGGCCCCGAAGCTTTCTTT. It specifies CSVHLGPEAFF. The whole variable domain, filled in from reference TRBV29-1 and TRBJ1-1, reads SAVISQKPSRDICQRGTSLTIQCQVDSQVTMMFWYRQQPGQSLTLIATANQGSEATYESGFVIDKFPISRPNLTFSTLTVSNMSPEDSSIYLCSVHLGPEAFFGQGTRLTVV.